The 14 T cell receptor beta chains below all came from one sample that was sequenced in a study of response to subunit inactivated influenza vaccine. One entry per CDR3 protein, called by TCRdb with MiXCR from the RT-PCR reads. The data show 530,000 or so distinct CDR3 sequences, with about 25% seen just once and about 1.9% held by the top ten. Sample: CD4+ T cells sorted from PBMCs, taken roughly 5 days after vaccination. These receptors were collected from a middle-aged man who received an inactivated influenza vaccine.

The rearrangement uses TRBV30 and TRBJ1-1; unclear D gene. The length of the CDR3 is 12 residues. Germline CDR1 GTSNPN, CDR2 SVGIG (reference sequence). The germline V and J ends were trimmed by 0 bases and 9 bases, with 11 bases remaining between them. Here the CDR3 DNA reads TGTGCCTGGAGTGTAGACGGTGCCCAAGCTTTCTTT. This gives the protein CAWSVDGAQAFF.

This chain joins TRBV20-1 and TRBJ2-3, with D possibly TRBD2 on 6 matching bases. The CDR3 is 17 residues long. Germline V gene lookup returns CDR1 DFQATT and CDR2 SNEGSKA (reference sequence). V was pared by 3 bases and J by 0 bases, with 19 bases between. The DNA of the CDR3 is TGCAGTGCTAGGGTGGGGCTCGCGGGGTATAGCACAGATACGCAGTATTTT. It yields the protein CSARVGLAGYSTDTQYF.

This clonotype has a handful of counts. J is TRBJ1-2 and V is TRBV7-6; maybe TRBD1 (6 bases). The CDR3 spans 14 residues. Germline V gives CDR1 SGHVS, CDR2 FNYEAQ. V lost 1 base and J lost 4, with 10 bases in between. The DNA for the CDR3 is TGTGCCAGCAGCTTAGGGCAACAGGGCTATGGCTACACCTTC. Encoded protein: CASSLGQQGYGYTF.

The CDR3 DNA is TGCAGCGTTGAGGGGGGGCCTAGCACAGATACGCAGTATTTT. It codes for CSVEGGPSTDTQYF. The genes are TRBV29-1 and TRBJ2-3; tentatively, D is TRBD2 (7 bases). The germline CDR1 and CDR2 sequences are SQVTM and ANQGSEA. Deletions cut 3 bases from V and 0 bases from J, with 10 bases between. CDR3 length: 14 residues.

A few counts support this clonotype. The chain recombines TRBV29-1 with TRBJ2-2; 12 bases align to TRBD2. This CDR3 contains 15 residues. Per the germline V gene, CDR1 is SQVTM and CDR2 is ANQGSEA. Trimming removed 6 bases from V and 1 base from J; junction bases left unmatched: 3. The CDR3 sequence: CSVGLAGMNTGELFF. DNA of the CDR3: TGCAGCGTCGGACTAGCGGGAATGAACACCGGGGAGCTGTTTTTT.

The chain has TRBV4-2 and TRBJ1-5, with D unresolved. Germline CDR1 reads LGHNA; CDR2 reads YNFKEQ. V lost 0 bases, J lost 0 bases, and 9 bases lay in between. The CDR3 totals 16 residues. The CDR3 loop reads CASSQEGGPSNQPQHF. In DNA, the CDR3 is TGTGCCAGCAGCCAAGAGGGAGGACCTAGCAATCAGCCCCAGCATTTT.

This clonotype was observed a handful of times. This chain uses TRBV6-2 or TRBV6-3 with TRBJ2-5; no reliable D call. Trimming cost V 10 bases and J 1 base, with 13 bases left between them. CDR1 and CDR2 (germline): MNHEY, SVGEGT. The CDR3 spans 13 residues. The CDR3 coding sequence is TGTGCCATCCGTAGACAAGTCCAAGAGACCCAGTACTTC. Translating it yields CAIRRQVQETQYF.

CDR3 residues: CAWMTGDNEKLFF. In nucleotides, the CDR3 is TGTGCCTGGATGACAGGAGATAATGAAAAACTGTTTTTT. The chain is built from TRBV30 and TRBJ1-4, with D possibly TRBD1 on 6 matching bases. CDR3 length: 13 amino acids. CDR1 GTSNPN and CDR2 SVGIG come from the germline V gene (reference sequence). V lost 4 bases to trimming and J lost 4 bases, with 10 bases between them.

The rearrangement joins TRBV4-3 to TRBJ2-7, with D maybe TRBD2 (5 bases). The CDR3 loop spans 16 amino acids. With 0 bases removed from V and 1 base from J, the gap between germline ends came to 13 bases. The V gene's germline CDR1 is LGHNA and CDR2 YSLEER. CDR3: CASSQDWPGGSYEQYF. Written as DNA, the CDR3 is TGCGCCAGCAGCCAAGATTGGCCAGGAGGTTCCTACGAGCAGTACTTC.

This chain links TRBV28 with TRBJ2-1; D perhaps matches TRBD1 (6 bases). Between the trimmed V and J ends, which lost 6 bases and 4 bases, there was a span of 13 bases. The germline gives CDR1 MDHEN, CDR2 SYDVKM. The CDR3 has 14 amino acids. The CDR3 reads CASRGAGTYNEQFF. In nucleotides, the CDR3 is TGTGCCAGCAGGGGGGCCGGGACATACAATGAGCAGTTCTTC.

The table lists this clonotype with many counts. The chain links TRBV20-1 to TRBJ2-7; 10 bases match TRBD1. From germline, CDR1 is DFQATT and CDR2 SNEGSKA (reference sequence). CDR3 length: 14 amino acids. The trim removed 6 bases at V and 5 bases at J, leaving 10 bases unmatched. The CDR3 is CSAKLGTGDHEQYF. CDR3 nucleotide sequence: TGCAGTGCCAAGCTGGGGACAGGGGACCACGAGCAGTACTTC.

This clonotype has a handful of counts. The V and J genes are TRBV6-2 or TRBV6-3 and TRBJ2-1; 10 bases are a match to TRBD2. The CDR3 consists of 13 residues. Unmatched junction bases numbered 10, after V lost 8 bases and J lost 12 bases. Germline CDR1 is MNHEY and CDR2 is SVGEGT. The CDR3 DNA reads TGTGCCAGCCGACTAGCGGGCAGGACGTGGCAGTTCTTC. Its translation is CASRLAGRTWQFF.

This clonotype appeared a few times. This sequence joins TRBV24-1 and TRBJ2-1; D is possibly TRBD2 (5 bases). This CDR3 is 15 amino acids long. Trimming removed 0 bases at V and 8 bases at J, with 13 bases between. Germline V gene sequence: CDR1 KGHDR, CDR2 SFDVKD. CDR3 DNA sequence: TGTGCCACCAGTGATTTGCCGGGGAAACGGTATGAGCAGTTCTTC. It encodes CATSDLPGKRYEQFF.

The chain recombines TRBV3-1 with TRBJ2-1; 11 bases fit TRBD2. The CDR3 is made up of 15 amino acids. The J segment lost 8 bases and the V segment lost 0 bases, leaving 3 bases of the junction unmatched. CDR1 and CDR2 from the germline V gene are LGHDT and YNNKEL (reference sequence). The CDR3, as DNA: TGTGCCAGCAGCCAAGAGCTACTAGCGGGGGATGAGCAGTTCTTC. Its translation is CASSQELLAGDEQFF.